These 27 T cell receptor beta chains originate from one sample sequenced in a study of OX40 agonist ivuxolimab in advanced cancers. Profiling relied on immunoSEQ multiplex PCR, and the TCRdb table lists in-frame clones only, not all of them. The table lists around 94,000 clones, approximately 85% of them singletons. Sequencing was performed on CD4+ or CD8+ T cells sorted from blood, taken in a trial of the OX40 agonist ivuxolimab. The receptors come from an adult with an advanced solid tumor such as melanoma, head and neck, liver or kidney cancer.

The V and J genes are TRBV5-1 and TRBJ2-2, with 13 bases fitting TRBD2. V dropped 6 bases and J dropped 4; count of bases not matched to a gene: 6. Looked up from germline, CDR1 is SGHRS and CDR2 is YFSETQ. The CDR3 spans 16 residues. CDR3 protein: CASTQGLAGVTGELFF. The CDR3, as DNA: TGCGCCAGCACACAAGGACTAGCGGGAGTCACCGGGGAGCTGTTTTTT.

The gene calls are TRBV4-2 and TRBJ1-1, with D possibly matching TRBD1 (5 bases). The CDR3 contains 14 residues. Germline CDR1 is LGHNA and CDR2 is YNFKEQ. Trimming stripped 1 base from V and 11 bases from J, with 17 bases between. The CDR3 region is CASSQGPGPERAFF. CDR3 nucleotides: TGTGCCAGCAGCCAAGGTCCAGGGCCCGAAAGGGCTTTCTTT.

This clone was seen more than once but under ten times. This chain uses TRBV2 with TRBJ2-7; 7 bases are a match to TRBD2. Germline V gene data show CDR1 as SNHLY and CDR2 as FYNNEI. J gave up 2 bases and V 4 bases, and 2 bases lay outside the gene matches. The CDR3 is 13 amino acids. The CDR3 loop reads CASSAGTTYEQYF. The CDR3 bases are TGTGCCAGCAGTGCTGGGACTACCTACGAGCAGTACTTC.

Concerning this clone itself: Its ends do not fully match the called genes, so a read error is possible. This chain joins TRBV30 and TRBJ2-5, with 8 nucleotides matching TRBD1. This CDR3 contains 14 residues. Germline values: CDR1 GTSNPN, CDR2 SVGIG (reference sequence). The DNA for the CDR3 is TGTGCCCGGAGTCGACAGGGGTCCCAAGAGACCCAGTACTTC. This translates into CARSRQGSQETQYF. The full variable domain, in which reference TRBV30 and TRBJ2-5 provide the parts outside the CDR3, is SQTIHQWPATLVQPVGSPLSLECTVEGTSNPNLYWYRQAAGRGLQLLFYSVGIGQISSEVPQNLSASRPQDRQFILSSKKLLLSDSGFYLCARSRQGSQETQYFGPGTRLLVL.

This clone was found a few times. The chain recombines TRBV2 with TRBJ2-7, with no clear D. V gave up 6 bases and J gave up 3 bases, with 9 bases separating them. This CDR3 is 12 amino acids long. Germline loops: CDR1 SNHLY, CDR2 FYNNEI. The CDR3: CASRRSDYEQYF. CDR3 coding DNA: TGTGCCAGCAGACGATCGGACTACGAGCAGTACTTC.

This rearrangement joins TRBV28 to TRBJ1-1, with unresolved D. The CDR3 is 11 residues long. Germline V CDR1 and CDR2: MDHEN, SYDVKM. The V and J ends lost 5 bases and 2 bases respectively, with 3 bases between them. The CDR3 reads CASSHNTEAFF. Here the CDR3 DNA reads TGTGCCAGCAGTCACAACACTGAAGCTTTCTTT.

Of note for this clone: Different DNA sequences within this sample yield the same CDR3. The V gene is TRBV27, the J gene TRBJ2-3; D is ambiguous. The CDR3 extends over 10 amino acids. Germline-derived CDR1 and CDR2 are MNHEY and SMNVEV (reference sequence). The ends were cut back, 9 bases at V and 5 bases at J, with 6 bases in the middle. CDR3 nucleotides: TGTGCCAGTCGCGGAGATACGCAGTATTTT. Its translation is CASRGDTQYF.

V gene TRBV18 combines with J gene TRBJ2-1, with D perhaps TRBD1 (6 bases). V dropped 5 bases and J dropped 5 bases, with 10 bases sitting between them. Germline assignment: CDR1 KGHSH and CDR2 LQKENI. The CDR3 length is 13 residues. CDR3 DNA sequence: TGTGCCAGCTCATTGGGGGCTGACAATGAGCAGTTCTTC. Residues: CASSLGADNEQFF.

This clone was counted between two and nine times. This chain links TRBV30 with TRBJ1-3; D is undetermined. Germline V gives CDR1 GTSNPN, CDR2 SVGIG (reference sequence). The CDR3 is made up of 12 amino acids. V lost 4 bases, J lost 4 bases, and 8 bases lay in between. CDR3 sequence reads: CAWKRAGNTIYF. The CDR3 DNA reads TGTGCCTGGAAGCGGGCCGGAAACACCATATATTTT.

This chain links TRBV9 with TRBJ2-7; TRBD1 or TRBD2 may be the D gene (5 bases each). Germline CDR1 is SGDLS and CDR2 is YYNGEE. V was cut by 5 bases and J by 0 bases, with 9 bases left in between. The CDR3 consists of 13 residues. CDR3 sequence: CASSPGSSYEQYF. CDR3 nucleotides: TGTGCCAGCAGTCCAGGGAGCTCCTACGAGCAGTACTTC.

The V call is TRBV5-4, the J call TRBJ1-4, with D uncertain. With 0 bases removed from V and 7 bases from J, the gap between germline ends came to 4 bases. The CDR3 is made up of 12 amino acids. In germline, CDR1 is SGHNT, CDR2 YYREEE (reference sequence). The DNA of the CDR3 is TGTGCCAGCAGCTTGGACGGTGAAAAACTGTTTTTT. Residues: CASSLDGEKLFF.

J is TRBJ2-3 and V is TRBV11-2; 11 bases agree with TRBD2. Germline trimming cut 1 base from V and 2 bases from J; bases unmatched to any gene: 8. The CDR3 loop spans 18 amino acids. The germline V gene encodes CDR1 SGHAT and CDR2 FQNNGV. The CDR3 DNA sequence: TGTGCCAGCAGCTTAGTAGGGCTAGCGGGAGGCTTCACAGATACGCAGTATTTT. Protein: CASSLVGLAGGFTDTQYF.

This clone was detected only once. The rearrangement links TRBV14 to TRBJ2-5; 8 nucleotides line up with TRBD2. The V segment lost 4 bases and the J segment 2 bases; nucleotides outside the gene matches: 6. The germline CDR1 and CDR2 sequences are SGHDN and FVKESK. CDR3 length: 15 residues. CDR3 sequence (DNA): TGTGCCAGCAGCCCAGGACTAGCCTGGCAAGAGACCCAGTACTTC. This gives the protein CASSPGLAWQETQYF.

This clone was found a few times. This sequence joins TRBV9 and TRBJ2-7; D not resolved. Trimming took 0 bases from V and 4 from J, leaving 11 bases between them. The CDR3 has 14 amino acids. CDR1 is SGDLS and CDR2 is YYNGEE in the germline V gene. This chain's CDR3 is CASSVAFEGYEQYF. The DNA for the CDR3 is TGTGCCAGCAGCGTAGCTTTCGAAGGGTACGAGCAGTACTTC.

The rearrangement joins TRBV2 to TRBJ1-2; perhaps TRBD1 as D (6 bases). CDR1 SNHLY and CDR2 FYNNEI come from the germline V gene. V shed 6 bases and J shed 6 bases, with 17 bases lying between them. The length of the CDR3 is 14 residues. The CDR3 nucleotides are TGTGCCAGCAGGGATACAGGGTTGGGGAATGGCTACACCTTC. Translation gives CASRDTGLGNGYTF.

The J gene is TRBJ1-1, the V gene TRBV15; D is unresolved. The CDR3 has 13 amino acids. Trimming removed 7 bases at V and 1 base at J, with 10 bases between. CDR1 and CDR2 from the germline V gene are LNHNV and YYDKDF (reference sequence). The CDR3 bases are TGTGCCACCAAATGGGCAGAGAACACTGAAGCTTTCTTT. Amino acid sequence: CATKWAENTEAFF.

The chain links TRBV19 to TRBJ2-5, with D possibly being TRBD1 (6 bases). Trimming pared 10 bases from V and 5 bases from J, leaving 11 bases between. This CDR3 has 11 residues. The germline V gene encodes CDR1 LNHDA and CDR2 SQIVND (reference sequence). The chain's CDR3 is CATRGWETQYF. The CDR3, as DNA: TGTGCCACTAGGGGGTGGGAGACCCAGTACTTC. Full variable domain (outside the CDR3, taken from reference TRBV19 and TRBJ2-5): DGGITQSPKYLFRKEGQNVTLSCEQNLNHDAMYWYRQDPGQGLRLIYYSQIVNDFQKGDIAEGYSVSREKKESFPLTVTSAQKNPTAFYLCATRGWETQYFGPGTRLLVL.

This chain links TRBV5-4 with TRBJ2-1; D is possibly TRBD2 (6 bases). The CDR3 has 14 residues. Germline lookup yields CDR1 SGHNT and CDR2 YYREEE (reference sequence). Trimming took off 1 base at V and 7 bases at J, with 12 bases between the two ends. CDR3 protein: CASSLHGSSNEQFF. Written as DNA, the CDR3 is TGTGCCAGCAGCTTGCACGGGAGTAGTAATGAGCAGTTCTTC.

This clone was seen a handful of times. This sequence joins TRBV18 and TRBJ1-1, with a possible D match to TRBD1 (6 bases). V lost 2 bases, J lost 0 bases, and 13 bases lay in between. Germline CDR1 KGHSH, CDR2 LQKENI. The CDR3 runs 16 residues. The CDR3 sequence: CASSPVGGLMNTEAFF. CDR3 in DNA: TGTGCCAGCTCACCAGTCGGGGGGCTCATGAACACTGAAGCTTTCTTT.

About this clone: The conserved phenylalanine or tryptophan normally closing the CDR3 is absent here, so this likely arose from a read error. The chain recombines TRBV19 with TRBJ2-3; D is uncertain. CDR3 length: 13 residues. From germline, CDR1 is LNHDA and CDR2 SQIVND (reference sequence). V was shortened by 6 bases and J by 0 bases, with 7 bases between the two germline ends. The CDR3 sequence is CASSPESTDTQYL. The CDR3 nucleotides read TGTGCCAGTAGCCCGGAGAGCACAGATACGCAGTATCTT.

The chain combines TRBV5-1 with TRBJ2-7, with TRBD2 matching 7 bases. CDR1 SGHRS and CDR2 YFSETQ come from the germline V gene. J gave up 5 bases and V 3 bases, and 5 bases lay outside the gene matches. CDR3 size: 13 residues. The CDR3 DNA is TGCGCCAGCAGCTCGGGGGGAAGGAACGAGCAGTACTTC. Amino acid sequence: CASSSGGRNEQYF.

V and J are TRBV5-1 and TRBJ2-7; the D is unclear. This CDR3 is built from 13 residues. Germline V gene data show CDR1 as SGHRS and CDR2 as YFSETQ. The ends were cut back, 1 base at V and 1 base at J, with 6 bases in the middle. The CDR3 spells CASSLSPSYEQYF. CDR3 nucleotides: TGCGCCAGCAGCTTGTCCCCATCCTACGAGCAGTACTTC.

CDR3 region: CASSQDAGLTDTQYF. For the CDR3, the DNA is TGCGCCAGCAGCCAAGACGCAGGGTTGACAGATACGCAGTATTTT. This chain connects TRBV4-1 to TRBJ2-3; perhaps TRBD1 as D (5 bases). Trimming pared 0 bases from V and 3 bases from J, leaving 10 bases between. CDR1 and CDR2 (germline): MGHRA, YSYEKL. CDR3 length: 15 amino acids.

This chain uses TRBV6-5 with TRBJ2-3; possibly TRBD2 for D (6 bases). The CDR3 is 15 amino acids. V lost 3 bases, J lost 5 bases, and 15 bases lay in between. Germline assignment: CDR1 MNHEY and CDR2 SVGAGI. The CDR3 bases are TGTGCCAGCAGTTATTCCGGGGGTCGGAGAGATACGCAGTATTTT. This encodes CASSYSGGRRDTQYF.

The chain recombines TRBV5-1 with TRBJ2-7; 9 bases map to TRBD1. The CDR3 totals 13 residues. Trimming took 5 bases from V and 6 from J; bases not matched to a gene: 6. Germline CDR1 reads SGHRS; CDR2 reads YFSETQ. CDR3 nucleotide sequence: TGCGCCAGCAGTTGGGACAGGGTGAGCGAGCAGTACTTC. Amino acid sequence: CASSWDRVSEQYF.

The rearrangement joins TRBV4-1 to TRBJ2-7; the D gene is possibly TRBD1 (5 bases). Germline values: CDR1 MGHRA, CDR2 YSYEKL. V lost 0 bases and J lost 3, with 15 bases in between. The CDR3 is made up of 16 amino acids. This CDR3 is CASSQDPPGQSYEQYF. The CDR3 nucleotides read TGCGCCAGCAGCCAAGATCCCCCAGGGCAGAGCTACGAGCAGTACTTC.

The chain has TRBV30 and TRBJ2-5, with TRBD1 matching over 10 bases. The J call may not be correct, given that the DNA end is closer to TRBJ2-7. Germline V gene data show CDR1 as GTSNPN and CDR2 as SVGIG (reference sequence). The CDR3 is 14 amino acids. CDR3 amino acids: CAWSAGTGDNEQYF. Here the CDR3 DNA reads TGTGCCTGGAGTGCCGGGACAGGGGACAACGAGCAGTACTTC.